This T cell receptor (beta chain) originates from a study of blood T cell repertoires in COVID-19. J lost 6 bases, V lost 3 bases, and 10 bases had no gene match. The CDR3 spans 17 residues. The germline gives CDR1 KGHSH, CDR2 LQKENI. Profiling relied on immunoSEQ multiplex PCR, and the TCRdb table lists in-frame clones only, not all of them. The data show 200,000 to 300,000 clones, roughly nine tenths seen once. The receptor comes from a woman aged 55-69 years who had recovered from COVID-19. The material sequenced was peripheral blood. The genes are TRBV18 and TRBJ1-5, with TRBD1 matching over 11 bases. The CDR3 here is CASSPRPGQGETQPQHF. The DNA for the CDR3 is TGTGCCAGCTCACCCCGCCCGGGACAGGGGGAGACTCAGCCCCAGCATTTT.